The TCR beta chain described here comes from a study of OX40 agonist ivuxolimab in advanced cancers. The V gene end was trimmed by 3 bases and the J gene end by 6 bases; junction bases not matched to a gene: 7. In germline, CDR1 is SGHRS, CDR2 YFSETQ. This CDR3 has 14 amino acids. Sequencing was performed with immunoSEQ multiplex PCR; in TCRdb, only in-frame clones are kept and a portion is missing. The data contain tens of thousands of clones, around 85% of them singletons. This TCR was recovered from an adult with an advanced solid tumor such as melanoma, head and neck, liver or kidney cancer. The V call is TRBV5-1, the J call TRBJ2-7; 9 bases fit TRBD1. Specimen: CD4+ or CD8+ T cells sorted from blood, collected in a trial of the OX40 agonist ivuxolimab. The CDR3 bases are TGCGCCAGCAGCTGGGACAGGGTCGAGGGCGAGCAGTACTTC. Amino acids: CASSWDRVEGEQYF.